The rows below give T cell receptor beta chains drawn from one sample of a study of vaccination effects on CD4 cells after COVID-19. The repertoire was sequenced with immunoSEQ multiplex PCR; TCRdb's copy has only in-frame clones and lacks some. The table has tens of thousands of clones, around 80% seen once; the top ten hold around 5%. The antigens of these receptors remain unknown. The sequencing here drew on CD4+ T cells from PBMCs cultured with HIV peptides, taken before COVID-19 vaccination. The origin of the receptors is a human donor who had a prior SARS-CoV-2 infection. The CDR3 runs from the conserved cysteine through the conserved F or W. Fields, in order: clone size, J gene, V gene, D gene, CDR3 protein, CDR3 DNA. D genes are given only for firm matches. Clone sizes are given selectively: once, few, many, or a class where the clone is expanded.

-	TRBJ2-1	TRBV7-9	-	CASSQLDNEQFF	TGTGCCAGCAGCCAACTTGACAATGAGCAGTTCTTC
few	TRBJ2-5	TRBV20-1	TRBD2	CSASPRGGPVTQYF	TGCAGTGCAAGTCCCCGGGGGGGCCCAGTTACCCAGTACTTC
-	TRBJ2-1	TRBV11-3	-	CASSSGWSAGEQFF	TGTGCCAGCAGCTCGGGGTGGTCCGCAGGGGAGCAGTTCTTC
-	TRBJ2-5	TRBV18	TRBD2	CASSPRAGGNQETQYF	TGTGCCAGCTCACCGAGAGCGGGAGGTAACCAAGAGACCCAGTACTTC
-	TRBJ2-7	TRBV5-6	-	CASSLRRTYEQYF	TGTGCCAGCAGCTTGCGGCGGACCTACGAGCAGTACTTC
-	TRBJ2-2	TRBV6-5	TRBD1	CASRYRQGNTGELFF	TGTGCCAGCAGGTACCGACAGGGGAACACCGGGGAGCTGTTTTTT
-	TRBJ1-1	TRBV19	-	CASSIGGAERGTEAFF	TGTGCCAGTAGTATAGGAGGCGCAGAAAGGGGCACTGAAGCTTTCTTT
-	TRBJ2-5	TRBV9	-	CASSVATYQETQYF	TGTGCCAGCAGCGTAGCTACATACCAAGAGACCCAGTACTTC
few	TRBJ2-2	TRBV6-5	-	CASSYLLTRVSGELFF	TGTGCCAGCAGTTACCTATTGACGAGGGTATCTGGGGAGCTGTTTTTT
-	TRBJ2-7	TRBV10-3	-	CAISERAEQYF	TGTGCCATCAGTGAACGGGCCGAGCAGTACTTC
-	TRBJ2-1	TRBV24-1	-	CATGGYNEQFF	TGTGCCACCGGGGGCTACAATGAGCAGTTCTTC
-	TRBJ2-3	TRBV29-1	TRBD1	CSVTILRGLADTQYF	TGCAGCGTTACGATCCTCAGGGGGCTCGCAGATACGCAGTATTTT
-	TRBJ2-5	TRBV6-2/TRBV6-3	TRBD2	CASSYPRDYYQETQYF	TGTGCCAGCAGTTACCCTCGGGACTACTACCAAGAGACCCAGTACTTC
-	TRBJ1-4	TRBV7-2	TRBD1	CASSQGAWGEKLFF	TGTGCCAGCAGCCAGGGGGCGTGGGGTGAAAAACTGTTTTTT
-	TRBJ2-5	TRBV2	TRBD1	CASSGDREETQYF	TGTGCCAGCAGTGGGGACAGGGAAGAGACCCAGTACTTC
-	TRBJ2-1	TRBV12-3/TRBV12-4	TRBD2	CASSLLAGGERFF	TGTGCCAGCAGTTTACTAGCGGGAGGAGAGAGGTTCTTC
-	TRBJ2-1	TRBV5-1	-	CASSLEVSSYNEQFF	TGCGCCAGCAGCCTGGAGGTCAGCTCCTACAATGAGCAGTTCTTC
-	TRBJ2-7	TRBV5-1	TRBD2	CASSLAVGGEGEQYF	TGCGCCAGCAGCTTGGCCGTGGGGGGGGAAGGCGAGCAGTACTTC
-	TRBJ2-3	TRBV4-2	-	CASSQERSSGTQYF	TGTGCCAGCAGCCAAGAAAGGAGTTCCGGTACGCAGTATTTT
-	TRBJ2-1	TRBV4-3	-	CASSQDSRDPSYNEQFF	TGCGCCAGCAGCCAAGACTCACGGGATCCTTCCTACAATGAGCAGTTCTTC
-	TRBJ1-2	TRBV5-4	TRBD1	CASSLGTGNGYTF	TGTGCCAGCAGCTTGGGGACAGGGAATGGCTACACCTTC
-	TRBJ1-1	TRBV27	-	CATQRTVANTEAFF	TGTGCCACACAACGGACAGTCGCTAACACTGAAGCTTTCTTT
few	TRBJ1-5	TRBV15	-	CATSTHPGQPQHF	TGTGCCACCAGCACCCATCCGGGGCAGCCCCAGCATTTT